This entry describes one TCR beta chain. The CDR3 consists of 15 residues. Germline CDR1 and CDR2: SQVTM and ANQGSEA. V dropped 3 bases and J dropped 5; count of bases not matched to a gene: 9. The sample is drawn from a study of blood T cell repertoires in COVID-19. Only in-frame clones appear in the TCRdb table, and some are missing; sequencing was by immunoSEQ multiplex PCR. The data contain 310,000 or so clones, about 89% of them singletons. Sequenced input: peripheral blood. V and J are TRBV29-1 and TRBJ2-5, with 10 bases aligning to TRBD1. This TCR was recovered from a man aged 18 to 29 who had recovered from COVID-19. The CDR3 DNA is TGCAGCGTTGAGGCTCGGGACAGGGGAGATGAGACCCAGTACTTC. Translated: CSVEARDRGDETQYF.